A selection of T cell receptor beta chains follows, all from one sample in a study of blood T cell repertoires in COVID-19. Only in-frame clones appear in the TCRdb table, and some are missing; sequencing was by immunoSEQ multiplex PCR. Among some 300,000 clones listed, nearly 90% were seen once. Sequences were obtained from peripheral blood. The receptors shown here come from a woman aged 40 to 50 with COVID-19, enrolled during active disease. CDR3s include the opening cysteine and the closing phenylalanine or tryptophan. The D gene is left open where the match is weak. Rows give clone size only sometimes, using once, few, many, or a class for an expanded clone.

j_call | cdr3_length | clone_size | v_call | d_call | cdr3_aa | cdr3_nt
TRBJ1-2 | 14 | . | TRBV18 | . | CASSPRGVNYGYTF | TGTGCCAGCTCACCCCGAGGAGTAAACTATGGCTACACCTTC
TRBJ1-2 | 15 | . | TRBV29-1 | TRBD1 | CSVALHEGGFNGYTF | TGCAGCGTCGCACTCCATGAAGGGGGCTTTAATGGCTACACCTTC
TRBJ1-1 | 13 | once | TRBV10-3 | . | CAIKREPNTEAFF | TGTGCCATCAAACGGGAACCAAACACTGAAGCTTTCTTT
TRBJ1-2 | 15 | . | TRBV27 | . | CASSQDRTPNYGYTF | TGTGCCAGCAGTCAAGACAGGACTCCTAACTATGGCTACACCTTC
TRBJ1-3 | 15 | . | TRBV6-5 | . | CASSYGRSSGNTIYF | TGTGCCAGCAGTTACGGCAGAAGCTCTGGAAACACCATATATTTT
TRBJ2-1 | 13 | . | TRBV6-5 | TRBD2 | CASSPAGPNEQFF | TGTGCCAGCAGCCCAGCGGGGCCCAATGAGCAGTTCTTC
TRBJ1-4 | 17 | . | TRBV28 | TRBD1 | CASSPSGSGQGLKKLFF | TGTGCCAGCAGCCCCTCCGGGTCGGGACAGGGGTTAAAAAAACTGTTTTTT
TRBJ2-3 | 13 | . | TRBV28 | TRBD2 | CASSRLAGGTQYF | TGTGCCAGCAGTAGACTAGCGGGGGGTACGCAGTATTTT
TRBJ1-4 | 15 | . | TRBV7-9 | . | CASSSSAAWEEKLFF | TGTGCCAGCAGCTCTTCGGCCGCGTGGGAGGAAAAACTGTTTTTT
TRBJ1-3 | 15 | once | TRBV7-7 | TRBD1 | CASSPLTGGGNTIYF | TGTGCTAGCAGCCCCTTGACAGGGGGCGGAAACACCATATATTTT
TRBJ2-3 | 19 | . | TRBV29-1 | TRBD2 | CSVEDPRTSGGAVTDTQYF | TGCAGCGTTGAAGATCCTCGGACTAGCGGGGGGGCCGTCACAGATACGCAGTATTTT
TRBJ1-2 | 14 | . | TRBV9 | . | CASRKGVTDYGYTF | TGTGCCAGCAGGAAGGGGGTAACGGACTATGGCTACACCTTC
TRBJ1-2 | 12 | . | TRBV5-1 | . | CASSAGSYGYTF | TGCGCCAGCAGCGCAGGTTCCTATGGCTACACCTTC
TRBJ1-2 | 12 | . | TRBV7-9 | . | CASSSSRSGYTF | TGTGCCAGCAGCTCCTCGAGGAGCGGCTACACCTTC
TRBJ1-5 | 13 | . | TRBV7-9 | TRBD1 | CASSLQPGQGLNF | TGTGCCAGCAGCTTACAACCGGGACAGGGTCTCAATTTT
TRBJ2-1 | 10 | . | TRBV30 | . | CAWRANEQFF | TGTGCCTGGAGGGCCAATGAGCAGTTCTTC
TRBJ1-1 | 15 | . | TRBV19 | . | CASSMKSRQNTEAFF | TGTGCCAGTAGTATGAAGTCCAGGCAAAACACTGAAGCTTTCTTT
TRBJ2-7 | 15 | . | TRBV7-2 | . | CASSPAGDTFYEQYF | TGTGCCAGCAGCCCCGCCGGGGATACCTTCTACGAGCAGTACTTC
TRBJ1-5 | 17 | . | TRBV28 | . | CASSRLGGLGGNQPQHF | TGTGCCAGCAGTCGACTCGGCGGCCTAGGGGGCAATCAGCCCCAGCATTTT
TRBJ1-5 | 14 | . | TRBV5-5 | TRBD1 | CASSGPGQGQPQHF | TGTGCCAGCAGCGGACCGGGACAGGGCCAGCCCCAGCATTTT
TRBJ2-1 | 15 | . | TRBV7-3 | . | CASSSRFSAYNEQFF | TGTGCCAGCAGCTCCCGTTTCAGCGCCTACAATGAGCAGTTCTTC
TRBJ1-2 | 14 | . | TRBV7-9 | TRBD1 | CASSIQGRNYGYTF | TGTGCCAGCAGCATACAGGGGCGTAACTATGGCTACACCTTC
TRBJ1-2 | 13 | . | TRBV9 | TRBD1 | CASSYDRGYGYTF | TGTGCCAGCAGCTACGACAGGGGCTATGGCTACACCTTC
TRBJ1-2 | 14 | few | TRBV19 | TRBD1 | CASSSGQDAYGYTF | TGTGCCAGTAGCAGCGGACAGGACGCCTATGGCTACACCTTC
TRBJ1-4 | 14 | . | TRBV5-5 | . | CASSFRQLNEKLFF | TGTGCCAGCAGTTTTCGACAGCTTAATGAAAAACTGTTTTTT
TRBJ2-7 | 15 | . | TRBV6-5 | . | CASKEVLPGNYEQYF | TGTGCCAGCAAAGAAGTACTCCCAGGCAACTACGAGCAGTACTTC
TRBJ1-3 | 15 | . | TRBV7-9 | . | CASSLDGSSGNTIYF | TGTGCCAGCAGCCTCGACGGGAGCTCTGGAAACACCATATATTTT
TRBJ1-6 | 15 | . | TRBV19 | TRBD1 | CASRTGLGYNSPLHF | TGTGCCAGTAGGACAGGGCTAGGGTATAATTCACCCCTCCACTTT
TRBJ1-2 | 15 | once | TRBV6-5 | TRBD1 | CASSYSIKGANGYTF | TGTGCCAGCAGTTACTCGATCAAGGGGGCAAATGGCTACACCTTC
TRBJ1-2 | 17 | once | TRBV28 | TRBD1 | CASSSQGAGGVLRGYTF | TGTGCCAGCAGTTCTCAGGGGGCAGGGGGTGTTTTGAGAGGCTACACCTTC
TRBJ2-2 | 18 | . | TRBV28 | . | CASSFWGTGTANTGELFF | TGTGCCAGCAGTTTTTGGGGCACAGGGACGGCGAACACCGGGGAGCTGTTTTTT
TRBJ2-7 | 14 | once | TRBV5-1 | . | CASASGFSSYEQYF | TGCGCCAGCGCCAGCGGGTTTAGCTCCTACGAGCAGTACTTC
TRBJ1-5 | 13 | . | TRBV6-6 | . | CASSYSGQEPQHF | TGTGCCAGCAGTTATTCGGGTCAAGAGCCCCAGCATTTT
TRBJ1-6 | 15 | . | TRBV7-9 | TRBD1 | CASSLVAGGNSPLHF | TGTGCCAGCAGCTTAGTAGCAGGGGGCAATTCACCCCTCCACTTT
TRBJ1-1 | 13 | once | TRBV18 | TRBD1 | CASSGTDNTEAFF | TGTGCCAGCTCAGGGACAGATAACACTGAAGCTTTCTTT
TRBJ2-2 | 15 | . | TRBV6-5 | TRBD2 | CASSTLAGGTGELFF | TGTGCCAGCAGCACCCTAGCGGGGGGCACCGGGGAGCTGTTTTTT
TRBJ2-1 | 11 | few | TRBV12-5 | . | CASGLRREQFF | TGTGCTAGTGGTTTGCGCAGGGAGCAGTTCTTC
TRBJ2-7 | 13 | . | TRBV6-5 | TRBD1 | CASRDRDAYEQYF | TGTGCCAGCCGGGACAGAGACGCTTACGAGCAGTACTTC
TRBJ1-1 | 16 | . | TRBV6-4 | . | CASSARDGGGYTEAFF | TGTGCCAGCAGTGCCCGGGACGGTGGGGGGTACACTGAAGCTTTCTTT
TRBJ2-7 | 15 | once | TRBV10-3 | TRBD1 | CAISEPQGATYEQYF | TGTGCCATCAGTGAGCCGCAGGGGGCAACCTACGAGCAGTACTTC
TRBJ2-7 | 14 | . | TRBV7-2 | . | CASSLVRFSYEQYF | TGTGCCAGCAGCTTAGTCAGGTTTTCCTACGAGCAGTACTTC
TRBJ2-7 | 14 | . | TRBV7-6 | TRBD2 | CASSETAGLYEQYF | TGTGCCAGCAGCGAGACAGCGGGACTCTACGAGCAGTACTTC
TRBJ1-1 | 16 | . | TRBV27 | TRBD1 | CASSARSGQGNTEAFF | TGTGCCAGCAGTGCCCGGTCTGGACAGGGTAACACTGAAGCTTTCTTT
TRBJ1-4 | 12 | . | TRBV5-1 | . | CASSLGAGELFF | TGCGCCAGCAGCTTGGGCGCGGGCGAACTGTTTTTT